Listed below are T cell receptor beta chains from one sample, sequenced in a study of T cells in Graves' hyperthyroidism and ophthalmopathy. TCRdb redid the calling of the multiplex PCR reads with MiXCR, one entry per CDR3 protein. The data contain about 720,000 distinct CDR3 sequences, 18% of them seen just once; the ten biggest clones take up over 15%. Sequences were obtained from blood. All receptors come from a woman aged 45-65 years with Graves' hyperthyroidism that later progressed to Graves' ophthalmopathy. The CDR3 runs from the conserved cysteine through the conserved F or W. A D gene is named only where the DNA matches it firmly. Clone sizes are given selectively: once, few, many, or a class where the clone is expanded.

V gene	D gene	J gene	clone size	CDR3 DNA	CDR3 protein
TRBV2	TRBD1	TRBJ1-1	-	TGTGCCAGCAGTGAGGAAGGGGGCGAGGGGGACACTGAAGCTTTCTTT	CASSEEGGEGDTEAFF
TRBV5-4	-	TRBJ2-5	few	TGTGCCAGCAGCTTGGGGGGGGACTTAAAAAAAGAGACCCAGTACTTC	CASSLGGDLKKETQYF
TRBV9	-	TRBJ1-2	many	TGTGCCAGCAGCTCTATCGGCACTTATGGCTACACCTTC	CASSSIGTYGYTF
TRBV11-2	TRBD2	TRBJ2-1	few	TGTGCCAGCAGCTTAGAACTAGCGGGCGGCAATGAGCAGTTCTTC	CASSLELAGGNEQFF
TRBV2	-	TRBJ1-4	-	TGTGCCAGCAGTGAAGGACAGGACAATGAAAAACTGTTTTTT	CASSEGQDNEKLFF
TRBV3-1	-	TRBJ1-4	-	TGTGCCAGCAGCCGAATTAATGAAAAACTGTTTTTT	CASSRINEKLFF
TRBV7-8	TRBD1	TRBJ1-2	-	TGTGCCAGCAGCTTAGCCGGGACAGGCTATGGCTACACCTTC	CASSLAGTGYGYTF
TRBV7-2	TRBD2	TRBJ2-5	-	TGTGCCAGCAGCAACCGGGGGGGCGGCCAAGAGACCCAGTACTTC	CASSNRGGGQETQYF
TRBV5-5	-	TRBJ1-2	few	TGTGCCAGCAGCTCCCAAACCCAAAGTGGCTACACCTTC	CASSSQTQSGYTF
TRBV20-1	TRBD2	TRBJ2-3	-	TGCAGTGCCGGGACTAGCGGGGGAGCGAACACAGATACGCAGTATTTT	CSAGTSGGANTDTQYF
TRBV4-2	-	TRBJ2-1	-	TGTGCCAGCAGCCAAGAGCCGGGGAAGTACAATGAGCAGTTCTTC	CASSQEPGKYNEQFF
TRBV3-1	-	TRBJ1-5	many	TGTGCCAGCAGCCAAGATACAATTCAGCCCCAGCATTTT	CASSQDTIQPQHF
TRBV20-1	-	TRBJ2-7	many	TGCAGTGCTAGAAGGATCGGGGCAGCCAACTCCTACGAGCAGTACTTC	CSARRIGAANSYEQYF
TRBV19	-	TRBJ1-1	few	TGTGCCAGTAGTTACCGGGGGACTTCTGAAGCTTTCTTT	CASSYRGTSEAFF
TRBV30	-	TRBJ1-5	many	TGTGCCTGTACTCTCGGCAGGGGAAGCAATCAGCCCCAGCATTTT	CACTLGRGSNQPQHF
TRBV6-5	TRBD2	TRBJ2-5	-	TGTGCCAGCAGTTACGGGAGCGGGGGGTACCAAGAGACCCAGTACTTC	CASSYGSGGYQETQYF
TRBV6-1	TRBD2	TRBJ2-2	-	TGTGCCAGCAGCTCCAGCGGGGGGGCCCCCGGGGAGCTGTTTTTT	CASSSSGGAPGELFF
TRBV7-2	TRBD2	TRBJ2-7	many	TGTGCCAGCAGCTTAGCAGGGACTAGCGGGAACGAGCAGTACTTC	CASSLAGTSGNEQYF
TRBV20-1	-	TRBJ1-3	many	TGCAGTGCTAACAGGGCCGACTCTGGAAACACCATATATTTT	CSANRADSGNTIYF
TRBV9	-	TRBJ2-3	-	TGTGCCAGCAGGAGGCGGGGTGTTCACACAGATACGCAGTATTTT	CASRRRGVHTDTQYF
TRBV2	-	TRBJ1-1	many	TGTGCCAGCAGTGAAAGGCAGGCGGGCACTGAAGCTTTCTTT	CASSERQAGTEAFF
TRBV20-1	-	TRBJ1-4	-	TGCAGTGCTGGGGATAATGAAAAACTGTTTTTT	CSAGDNEKLFF
TRBV20-1	TRBD2	TRBJ2-2	few	TGCAGTGCTAGAGGATATCGGGGGGCGAACACCGGGGAGCTGTTTTTT	CSARGYRGANTGELFF
TRBV7-3	TRBD2	TRBJ2-1	many	TGTGCCAGCAGCTTAACACCCTCGCGGGGGGACTACAATGAGCAGTTCTTC	CASSLTPSRGDYNEQFF
TRBV19	-	TRBJ1-5	-	TGTGCCAGTAGTATAAACCCCAGTGGGAAGCCCCAGCATTTT	CASSINPSGKPQHF
TRBV30	TRBD1	TRBJ2-7	few	TGTGCCTGGAGATTCCGGGACAGTTCCTACGAGCAGTACTTC	CAWRFRDSSYEQYF
TRBV11-1	TRBD1	TRBJ2-7	few	TGTGCCAGCAGCCCCGGGACAGTTGACGAGCAGTACTTC	CASSPGTVDEQYF
TRBV7-2	-	TRBJ2-5	-	TGTGCCAGCAGCTTATGGCGGGGGCCCCAAGAGACCCAGTACTTC	CASSLWRGPQETQYF
TRBV2	TRBD1	TRBJ2-1	-	TGTGCCAGCAGTCTGGACAGGGGGGAGCCCCGGGGATACAATGAGCAGTTCTTC	CASSLDRGEPRGYNEQFF
TRBV19	TRBD1	TRBJ1-1	-	TGTGCCAGTAGTATAGGCGACAGGGGTGGCACTGAAGCTTTCTTT	CASSIGDRGGTEAFF
TRBV6-2/TRBV6-3	TRBD2	TRBJ2-1	few	TGTGCCAGCAGTTACGAGGGACTAGCCGGTGAGCAGTTCTTC	CASSYEGLAGEQFF
TRBV6-1	-	TRBJ2-2	-	TGTGCCAGCAGTTGGGCCGGGGAGCTGTTTTTT	CASSWAGELFF
TRBV12-3/TRBV12-4	-	TRBJ1-5	few	TGTGCCAGCAGGCCGCAGGGTTACAGCAATCAGCCCCAGCATTTT	CASRPQGYSNQPQHF
TRBV7-2	-	TRBJ1-1	few	TGTGCCAGCAGCGATAGGTGGGTTTCTGAAGCTTTCTTT	CASSDRWVSEAFF
TRBV11-2	-	TRBJ1-2	many	TGTGCCAGCAGCTTAGAAGCAGCGGATGGCTACACCTTC	CASSLEAADGYTF
TRBV29-1	-	TRBJ1-4	-	TGCAGCGTTGAAAGTTCCGGCGGTAATGAAAAACTGTTTTTT	CSVESSGGNEKLFF
TRBV9	-	TRBJ1-2	few	TGTGCCAGCAGCGTAGGGGAGAAAGATGGCTACACCTTC	CASSVGEKDGYTF
TRBV18	TRBD1	TRBJ1-5	few	TGTGCCAGCTCACTGATTACCGGGACAGGGGAATATAGCAATCAGCCCCAGCATTTT	CASSLITGTGEYSNQPQHF
TRBV7-2	TRBD1	TRBJ2-7	-	TGTGCCAGCAGCTTAGCGTATGGGACAGTTTTTCCCTACGAGCAGTACTTC	CASSLAYGTVFPYEQYF
TRBV6-1	-	TRBJ2-5	many	TGTGCCAGCACCTTGTACCAAGAGACCCAGTACTTC	CASTLYQETQYF
TRBV7-2	-	TRBJ1-1	many	TGTGCCAGCAGCTTAGTTCTGGGGCTGAGAACTGAAGCTTTCTTT	CASSLVLGLRTEAFF
TRBV6-1	-	TRBJ2-7	many	TGTGCCAGCAGTTCTCCAACGGGGCGACTCGAGGAGCAGTACTTC	CASSSPTGRLEEQYF
TRBV10-3	TRBD1	TRBJ1-6	many	TGTGCCATCAGTGAGTCCCAGGGGACAGATAATTCACCCCTCCACTTT	CAISESQGTDNSPLHF
TRBV10-3	TRBD1	TRBJ1-1	-	TGTGCCATCAGTGAGTCGACTCGCAGGGGGCGTGTTGGCACTGAAGCTTTCTTT	CAISESTRRGRVGTEAFF
TRBV9	TRBD1	TRBJ2-5	-	TGTGCCAGCAGCATCGGGACAGGGGTACGAGAGACCCAGTACTTC	CASSIGTGVRETQYF
TRBV11-2	-	TRBJ1-1	many	TGTGCCAGCAGCTTAGATTTTGGGTTGAGCACTGAAGCTTTCTTT	CASSLDFGLSTEAFF